This is a list of T cell receptor delta chains from one sample in a study of Vδ1+ human thymocytes. TCRdb ran CATT on the multiplex PCR reads. This sample has about 53,000 delta-chain clones, with more than 12% found just once. The sequenced material came from Vdelta1+ gamma-delta thymocytes from the thymus. The source of these receptors is a girl under two years old who had congenital heart surgery. CDR3s include the opening cysteine and the closing phenylalanine or tryptophan. Fields, in order: J gene, V gene, clone size, D gene, CDR3 DNA, CDR3 protein. D genes are given only for firm matches. Not every row has a clone size; where given, it reads once, few, many or a size class.

J: TRDJ1; V: TRDV1; size: once; D: NA; DNA: TGTGCTCTTGGGGAACGATCCTACTTACTGGGAGACACCGATAAACTCATCTTT; CDR3: CALGERSYLLGDTDKLIF
J: TRDJ1; V: TRDV1; size: few; D: TRDD3; DNA: TGTGCTCTTGGGGAACTCTCCTCCTCCGTACTGGGGGTGTACACCGATAAACTCATCTTT; CDR3: CALGELSSSVLGVYTDKLIF
J: TRDJ1; V: TRDV1; size: few; D: TRDD3; DNA: TGTGCTCTTGGGGAGATCGTTTCTCCCCTACTGGGGGATACCGATAAACTCATCTTT; CDR3: CALGEIVSPLLGDTDKLIF
J: TRDJ1; V: TRDV1; size: NA; D: TRDD3; DNA: TGCGCTCTTGGGGGCGGGTCACTCGGCATACTGGGGGTCGTCGATAAACTCATCTTT; CDR3: CALGGGSLGILGVVDKLIF
J: TRDJ1; V: TRDV1; size: few; D: NA; DNA: TGTGCTCTTGGGGCTATAAGCCTTCCTACGGCTGGGGGATATTTGGTCACCGATAAACTCATCTTT; CDR3: CALGAISLPTAGGYLVTDKLIF
J: TRDJ1; V: TRDV1; size: few; D: TRDD3; DNA: TGTGCTCTTGGGGATGAATCGGCCTTCCCCACTGGGGGACCTCTTTCTCAGTACACCGATAAACTCATCTTT; CDR3: CALGDESAFPTGGPLSQYTDKLIF
J: TRDJ1; V: TRDV1; size: NA; D: TRDD3; DNA: TGTGCTCTTGGGGAACTAAACCTCTACTGGGGGATTTTATCCGATAAACTCATCTTT; CDR3: CALGELNLYWGILSDKLIF
J: TRDJ1; V: TRDV2; size: NA; D: NA; DNA: TGTGCCTGTGACACGGGGGCTCAGTACACCGATAAACTCATCTTT; CDR3: CACDTGAQYTDKLIF
J: TRDJ1; V: TRDV1; size: NA; D: NA; DNA: TGTGCTCTTGGGGAGGCGTCTTCTGTTGGGGTGTTAACCGATAAACTCATCTTT; CDR3: CALGEASSVGVLTDKLIF
J: TRDJ1; V: TRDV1; size: few; D: TRDD3; DNA: TGTGCTCTTGGGGAACGGGATGTTGGGGGACCTTTGACCGATAAACTCATCTTT; CDR3: CALGERDVGGPLTDKLIF